The 23 T cell receptor beta chains listed next were all sequenced from one sample in a study of persistence of HIV-infected CD4 T cells. These receptors are not linked to any known antigen. Sequencing used immunoSEQ version 4 in survey mode. Profiled with immunoSEQ multiplex PCR; TCRdb holds only in-frame clones, not every one. The data hold roughly 32,000 clones, with about four fifths observed a single time. An overlapping HIV-1 Gag peptide pool stimulated these cells at 0.95 to 1 ug/peptide/mL. CD40L-negative CD69-negative CD45RO-high memory CD4+ T cells were sorted as populations depleted of antigen-responding cells. Sequenced here: CD4+ T cells sorted from PBMCs after approximately 19-hour stimulation, sampled from a patient who received antiretroviral therapy. All receptors come from an adult woman with HIV who was CMV-seropositive.

This clone has only one observation. This chain uses TRBV28 with TRBJ2-3; the D is unclear. CDR3 size: 16 residues. Trimming stripped 6 bases from V and 0 bases from J, with 16 bases between. Germline V gene data show CDR1 as MDHEN and CDR2 as SYDVKM. CDR3 coding DNA: TGTGCCAGCAGCCTACGCCGGGCACGTAGCACAGATACGCAGTATTTT. It is translated as CASSLRRARSTDTQYF.

The rearrangement joins TRBV19 to TRBJ2-3, with D hard to call. The CDR3 has 14 amino acids. Germline V gene data show CDR1 as LNHDA and CDR2 as SQIVND (reference sequence). Trimming stripped 5 bases from V and 1 base from J, with 10 bases between. The chain's CDR3 is CASSFNMGTDTQYF. CDR3 DNA: TGTGCCAGTAGTTTCAACATGGGCACAGATACGCAGTATTTT. Complete variable domain (other parts from reference TRBV19 and TRBJ2-3): DGGITQSPKYLFRKEGQNVTLSCEQNLNHDAMYWYRQDPGQGLRLIYYSQIVNDFQKGDIAEGYSVSREKKESFPLTVTSAQKNPTAFYLCASSFNMGTDTQYFGPGTRLTVL.

V usage is TRBV19 and J usage is TRBJ2-7; D might be TRBD1 (6 bases). Trimming left V 4 bases short and J 2 bases short, with 12 bases between. There are 14 residues in the CDR3. In germline, CDR1 is LNHDA, CDR2 SQIVND (reference sequence). For the CDR3, the DNA is TGTGCCAGTAGTACGGACAGTAAGACCTACGAGCAGTACTTC. Protein product: CASSTDSKTYEQYF.

This clone was seen just once. The chain employs TRBV5-1 and TRBJ2-1; tentatively, D is TRBD1 (6 bases). The CDR3 runs to 13 residues. Germline V gene data show CDR1 as SGHRS and CDR2 as YFSETQ. Trimming stripped 0 bases from V and 7 bases from J, with 8 bases between. CDR3 protein: CASSLGGRNEQFF. The DNA for the CDR3 is TGCGCCAGCAGCTTGGGGGGGCGGAATGAGCAGTTCTTC.

This chain uses TRBV28 with TRBJ2-3; the match to TRBD2 covers 8 bases. The CDR3 covers 17 residues. The junction had 13 bases not matched to a gene; V was cut back by 6 bases and J by 2 bases. Germline V gene lookup returns CDR1 MDHEN and CDR2 SYDVKM. The CDR3: CASSLPGLAGLTDTQYF. DNA of the CDR3: TGTGCCAGCAGCCTCCCCGGGTTAGCGGGACTCACAGATACGCAGTATTTT.

The V call is TRBV6-5, the J call TRBJ1-2; possibly TRBD1 for D (6 bases). V was clipped by 4 bases and J by 7 bases, with 16 bases between them. CDR3 length equals 14 residues. From germline, CDR1 is MNHEY and CDR2 SVGAGI. The CDR3 coding sequence is TGTGCCAGCAGTTCCGCGGACGGAGGGGGTGGCTACACCTTC. Amino acids: CASSSADGGGGYTF.

This chain joins TRBV12-3 or TRBV12-4 and TRBJ1-2, with TRBD1 matching 9 bases. CDR3 size: 13 residues. V gave up 5 bases and J gave up 6 bases; unmatched junction bases: 4. CDR3 nucleotides: TGTGCCAGCAGTCTCGGACAGGGGAATGGCTACACCTTC. Protein sequence: CASSLGQGNGYTF.

The chain is built from TRBV10-2 and TRBJ2-1; D uncertain. Germline loops: CDR1 WSHSY, CDR2 SAAADI. V was pared by 10 bases and J by 0 bases, with 16 bases between. The CDR3 has 15 amino acids. In nucleotides, the CDR3 is TGCGCCACCCGGGCCGGCTCCTACTCCTACAATGAGCAGTTCTTC. This codes for CATRAGSYSYNEQFF.

This clone has just a few counts. The chain couples TRBV2 to TRBJ2-7, with unresolved D. Trimming took 3 bases from V and 6 from J, leaving 9 bases between them. Germline V gene sequence: CDR1 SNHLY, CDR2 FYNNEI. The CDR3 spans 12 residues. This CDR3 is CASSDTPREQYF. CDR3 sequence (DNA): TGTGCCAGCAGTGATACTCCCCGCGAGCAGTACTTC.

This clone has only a few counts. V usage is TRBV9 and J usage is TRBJ1-4; 7 positions agree with TRBD1. Germline V gene data show CDR1 as SGDLS and CDR2 as YYNGEE. V was clipped by 4 bases and J by 0 bases; unmatched bases: 3. The CDR3 loop spans 15 amino acids. CDR3 sequence reads: CASSPGTATNEKLFF. CDR3 nucleotide sequence: TGTGCCAGCAGCCCGGGGACAGCAACTAATGAAAAACTGTTTTTT. The whole variable domain, remainder taken from reference TRBV9 and TRBJ1-4, is DSGVTQTPKHLITATGQRVTLRCSPRSGDLSVYWYQQSLDQGLQFLIQYYNGEERAKGNILERFSAQQFPDLHSELNLSSLELGDSALYFCASSPGTATNEKLFFGSGTQLSVL.

The chain joins TRBV2 to TRBJ1-1; the D is unclear. This CDR3 contains 14 residues. Germline CDR1 and CDR2: SNHLY and FYNNEI. Trimming pared 0 bases from V and 2 bases from J, leaving 7 bases between. CDR3 sequence reads: CASSEAGINTEAFF. Written as DNA, the CDR3 is TGTGCCAGCAGTGAAGCAGGGATTAACACTGAAGCTTTCTTT.

This clone was detected once. The rearrangement uses TRBV16 and TRBJ1-3; 7 bases are shared with TRBD1. The trim removed 3 bases at V and 7 bases at J, leaving 12 bases unmatched. Germline V CDR1 and CDR2: KGHSY, FQNENV. The CDR3 length is 16 residues. The chain's CDR3 is CASSHSDRALVNTIYF. The CDR3 DNA reads as TGTGCCAGCAGCCATTCTGACAGGGCCCTGGTGAACACCATATATTTT.

This clone has only one observation. The J gene is TRBJ1-4, the V gene TRBV28, with D possibly matching TRBD1 (6 bases). Germline loops: CDR1 MDHEN, CDR2 SYDVKM. This CDR3 spans 15 amino acids. Trimming shortened V by 7 bases and J by 3 bases, and 15 bases separated the two germline ends. In DNA form, the CDR3 reads TGTGCCAGCACCCAATGGGGGGCAGCTAATGAAAAACTGTTTTTT. Translation: CASTQWGAANEKLFF. Together with reference TRBV28 and TRBJ1-4, the CDR3 gives the full variable domain: DVKVTQSSRYLVKRTGEKVFLECVQDMDHENMFWYRQDPGLGLRLIYFSYDVKMKEKGDIPEGYSVSREKKERFSLILESASTNQTSMYLCASTQWGAANEKLFFGSGTQLSVL.

The CDR3 DNA is TGTGCCAGCAAGGCTAGCGGATTCACAGATACGCAGTATTTT. Encoded protein: CASKASGFTDTQYF. The J gene is TRBJ2-3, the V gene TRBV28; 7 bases line up with TRBD2. The ends lost 7 bases at V and 2 bases at J; junction bases unmatched: 6. The germline gives CDR1 MDHEN, CDR2 SYDVKM. This CDR3 contains 14 residues.

The chain employs TRBV30 and TRBJ2-1, with 12 bases fitting TRBD2. CDR3 size: 20 residues. Per the germline V gene, CDR1 is GTSNPN and CDR2 is SVGIG (reference sequence). Germline trimming cut 5 bases from V and 0 bases from J; bases unmatched to any gene: 17. The CDR3 bases are TGTGCCTGGGCTGTCGGTCGGGCTAGCGGGGGGGTGAGCTCCTACAATGAGCAGTTCTTC. It yields the protein CAWAVGRASGGVSSYNEQFF. The full variable domain, with the rest looked up from reference TRBV30 and TRBJ2-1, is SQTIHQWPATLVQPVGSPLSLECTVEGTSNPNLYWYRQAAGRGLQLLFYSVGIGQISSEVPQNLSASRPQDRQFILSSKKLLLSDSGFYLCAWAVGRASGGVSSYNEQFFGPGTRLTVL.

This sequence joins TRBV5-1 and TRBJ1-3; tentatively, D is TRBD1 (5 bases). Trimming took 0 bases from V and 2 from J, leaving 30 bases between them. The CDR3 length is 22 residues. From germline, CDR1 is SGHRS and CDR2 YFSETQ. The CDR3 sequence is CASSLGTRLEGLYGFAGNTIYF. As DNA, the CDR3 is TGCGCCAGCAGCTTGGGGACGCGGCTAGAGGGGCTGTATGGATTTGCTGGAAACACCATATATTTT.

This rearrangement joins TRBV27 to TRBJ2-5, with 7 bases aligning to TRBD2. The J call is doubtful: the DNA matches TRBJ2-7 better. The CDR3 has 13 residues. Germline lookup yields CDR1 MNHEY and CDR2 SMNVEV (reference sequence). The CDR3 is CASSRAGPNEQYF. CDR3 nucleotides: TGTGCCAGCAGTCGAGCGGGACCCAACGAGCAGTACTTC.

The chain has TRBV12-5 and TRBJ2-3, with D tentatively TRBD1 or TRBD2 (6 bases each). Deletions cut 6 bases from V and 5 bases from J, with 18 bases between. Germline CDR1 reads LGHNT; CDR2 reads FRNRAP. There are 15 residues in the CDR3. The CDR3 bases are TGTGCTAGTGGCTCCTCGGGGGCCGCGGGAGATACGCAGTATTTT. Protein product: CASGSSGAAGDTQYF. Based on the CDR3 plus reference TRBV12-5 and TRBJ2-3, the full variable domain is DARVTQTPRHKVTEMGQEVTMRCQPILGHNTVFWYRQTMMQGLELLAYFRNRAPLDDSGMPKDRFSAEMPDATLATLKIQPSEPRDSAVYFCASGSSGAAGDTQYFGPGTRLTVL.

The chain joins TRBV20-1 to TRBJ2-7; D ambiguous. The CDR3 sequence is 10 residues long. The V and J ends lost 6 bases and 3 bases respectively, with 6 bases between them. Germline V lookup: CDR1 DFQATT, CDR2 SNEGSKA (reference sequence). The CDR3 DNA reads TGCAGTGCCCCATACTACGAGCAGTACTTC. Translating gives CSAPYYEQYF.

The chain couples TRBV12-3 or TRBV12-4 to TRBJ1-1; unclear D gene. Trimming removed 5 bases at V and 6 bases at J, with 13 bases between. CDR3 size: 13 residues. Here the CDR3 DNA reads TGTGCCAGCAGTCTTAGTTGGCGCGCTGAAGCTTTCTTT. This translates into CASSLSWRAEAFF.

This chain connects TRBV5-8 to TRBJ2-2; TRBD2 aligns across 8 bases. The V gene end was trimmed by 4 bases and the J gene end by 6 bases; junction bases not matched to a gene: 5. The CDR3 has 14 residues. Germline lookup yields CDR1 SGHTS and CDR2 YDEGEE. CDR3 region: CASSATSVPGELFF. CDR3 sequence (DNA): TGTGCCAGCAGCGCGACTAGCGTGCCCGGGGAGCTGTTTTTT. Combining the CDR3 with reference TRBV5-8 and TRBJ2-2 gives the whole variable domain EAGVTQSPTHLIKTRGQQATLRCSPISGHTSVYWYQQALGLGLQFLLWYDEGEERNRGNFPPRFSGRQFPNYSSELNVNALELEDSALYLCASSATSVPGELFFGEGSRLTVL.

This clone was picked up a small number of times. The chain carries TRBV13 and TRBJ2-7; D gene uncertain. Germline V gives CDR1 PRHDT, CDR2 FYEKMQ (reference sequence). Trimming took off 5 bases at V and 5 bases at J, with 10 bases between the two ends. This CDR3 contains 12 residues. The CDR3 DNA follows: TGTGCCAGCAGCCTCAGTGGGCACGAGCAGTACTTC. Translating gives CASSLSGHEQYF.

The J gene is TRBJ2-5, the V gene TRBV30, with TRBD2 as a possible D gene (5 bases). Per germline, CDR1 GTSNPN and CDR2 SVGIG (reference sequence). CDR3 size: 16 residues. CDR3 residues: CAYERAGRSLQETQYF. CDR3 DNA: TGTGCGTACGAGAGGGCGGGCAGGAGCTTACAAGAGACCCAGTACTTC.